This TCR beta chain came from a study of cytomegalovirus exposure and HLA in healthy donors. Sequencing was performed with immunoSEQ multiplex PCR; in TCRdb, only in-frame clones are kept and a portion is missing. This table holds 250,000 or so clones, about 90% found once. Trimming removed 1 base from V and 8 bases from J, with 14 bases in between. This CDR3 has 15 amino acids. CDR1 and CDR2 from the germline V gene are SGHVS and FNYEAQ. The specimen was PBMCs. The receptor was derived from a woman under 30 in good health and CMV-seronegative. V and J are TRBV7-6 and TRBJ1-4; D gene uncertain. The CDR3 protein is CASSLEIAPGEKLFF. The DNA for the CDR3 is TGTGCCAGCAGCTTAGAGATCGCCCCGGGAGAAAAACTGTTTTTT.